This T cell receptor (beta chain) was captured by sequencing in a study of blood T cell repertoires in COVID-19. Overall study context: Sites in the United States, Italy and Spain provided acute and convalescent COVID-19 samples.

This clone was seen a few times. Losses at the gene ends were 6 bases for V and 10 bases for J; bases not matched to a gene: 10. CDR3 size: 15 residues. Germline lookup yields CDR1 MNHEY and CDR2 SVGAGI. Authors' data handling: Reference gene primer amplification gave estimated nucleated cell counts. Some clones are missing from TCRdb's copy, which holds only in-frame ones; the method was immunoSEQ multiplex PCR. V and J calls and clone size are those listed in that table; D and trimming were worked out from the DNA. The table records about 190,000 clones, 75% to 85% of them present only once. The chain joins TRBV6-5 to TRBJ1-4; 11 bases are a match to TRBD1. What was sequenced was PBMCs or T cells enriched from blood (not recorded which). The receptor comes from a woman in her forties or fifties with acute COVID-19. CDR3 loop: CASRSPPGTGGKLFF. CDR3 DNA sequence: TGTGCCAGCAGGTCCCCCCCCGGGACAGGGGGAAAACTGTTTTTT.